What follows are 7 T cell receptor beta chains derived from one specimen sequenced in a study of T cells in severe cutaneous drug reactions. The donors had carbamazepine-induced Stevens-Johnson syndrome or toxic epidermal necrolysis. Libraries were made by iRepertoire multiplex PCR with TCR subtype-specific primers for bulk and single-cell sequencing. Reprocessing the multiplex PCR reads, TCRdb reports a single entry for every CDR3 protein and omits DNA. This sample's table has thousands of distinct CDR3 sequences. Material for sequencing was cells from a skin blister. Source of these receptors: a human donor with a severe cutaneous adverse drug reaction.

The CDR3 region is CASSRGLAGVETQYF. This chain connects TRBV7-3 to TRBJ2-5; the TCRdb D gene call, TRBD2, has no DNA to confirm it. CDR1 SGHTA and CDR2 FQGTGA come from the germline V gene. This CDR3 contains 15 residues.

V usage is TRBV4-3 and J usage is TRBJ2-1; no DNA is available, so the TRBD1 call from TCRdb remains unchecked. The CDR3 sequence is 14 residues long. Germline V gene data show CDR1 as LGHNA and CDR2 as YSLEER. The CDR3 protein is CASSQDLVGDEQFF.

This sequence joins TRBV7-8 and TRBJ2-2; TCRdb gives TRBD1 as the D gene, but with no DNA this cannot be confirmed. Germline lookup yields CDR1 SGHVS and CDR2 FQNEAQ. The CDR3 length is 16 residues. CDR3 region: CASSLVILGVAGELFF.

The chain links TRBV30 to TRBJ1-2; TCRdb lists TRBD1, though no DNA is available to test this call. CDR1 GTSNPN and CDR2 SVGIG come from the germline V gene (reference sequence). The CDR3 has 15 amino acids. The CDR3 region is CAWRGTGQVSYGYTF.

This chain joins TRBV6-6 and TRBJ2-7; the D gene TCRdb calls, TRBD1, cannot be checked with no DNA. The CDR3 is 12 amino acids. Germline V lookup: CDR1 MNHNY, CDR2 SVGAGI (reference sequence). The CDR3 loop reads CASSYFPPEQYF.

The V call is TRBV12-3 or TRBV12-4, the J call TRBJ2-5; TCRdb's D call of TRBD1 is untestable without DNA. The CDR3 extends over 14 amino acids. CDR3 sequence reads: CASSLHGGKETQYF.

Frequency places this clonotype as large. The chain links TRBV12-3 or TRBV12-4 to TRBJ1-2; TCRdb indicates TRBD1, and absent DNA this call remains unverified. The CDR3 runs 13 residues. The CDR3 region is CASSFGGAWGYTF.